This TCR beta chain was retrieved from a study of blood T cell repertoires in COVID-19 (dated by TCRdb to 2019 to 2021). Regarding the research as a whole: Samples from collaborators originated in the United States, Italy and Spain and spanned both the acute and convalescent phases of COVID-19. The prospective study material was composed of cDNA or gDNA derived from T cells, B-cell-depleted T cells, or PBMCs. The dataset comprised deeply sampled blood TCRbeta repertoires from subjects exposed to, actively infected with, or recovered from COVID-19. The repertoires were released in a freely available public database meant as a resource for research on the immune response to SARS-CoV-2. The samples were drawn from two sources: the first 160 participants of the ongoing ImmuneRACE study, and 1,000 to 1,500 subjects contributed by 6 global collaborators. A de-identified subject ID, COVID-19 status, age in years and sex were almost always included in the sample metadata. Where available, HLA class I and class II types were taken from metadata supplied by the sample provider and were not determined by assay-based typing.

The immunoSEQ Assay, a bias-controlled multiplex PCR, was used to amplify TCRbeta CDR3 regions from genomic DNA. As for how the authors treated the data: The number of nucleated cells in each sample was estimated by amplification of reference gene primers within the assay. Sequence reads were collapsed and filtered to measure the absolute abundance of every unique TCRbeta CDR3 rearrangement. For each sample, productive Simpson clonality was calculated by taking the square root of Simpson's diversity index across productive rearrangements. As stored in TCRdb, this immuneACCESS dataset retains in-frame rearrangements with V and J assigned. A fraction of the clones does not appear; measured against another copy, unresolved V genes explain less than half of the discrepancy, and the remainder lacks a known reason. That table supplies the V and J calls and clone size; D and trimming were determined from the DNA. Present in this sample are approximately 70,000 clones, approximately 90% of which were seen just once. Clones ranked in the top ten supply 4.8% of the sample.

CDR1 KGHDR and CDR2 SFDVKD were looked up in the germline V gene. Trimming accounts for 3 bases at V and 4 bases at J, while the number of junction bases matched to no gene is 7. The CDR3 goes from the cysteine to the phenylalanine over 17 residues. Only the CDR3 part of the read is kept: 51 bases, read in frame from the first base. The collaborating institutions used their own protocols to collect whole blood in K2EDTA tubes. For TCRbeta analysis, collaborators shipped samples as frozen whole blood, isolated PBMCs, or DNA extracted from either of those sample types. Findings and caveats that apply to the study as a whole: Clinical and demographic metadata were provided uncurated, with the amount varying by source and participant.

On this clone itself: What this receptor recognizes is not known. One base away there is no much larger clone; base qualities are not given.

Recombination joined TRBV24-1 with TRBJ2-1, with TRBD2 matching 11 junction bases. Sequenced: peripheral blood. The source of this sequence is a woman aged 60-70 years with active COVID-19. At the DNA level, the sequence is TGTGCCACCAGTGATGTAACGGCTAGCGGGAGGTACAATGAGCAGTTCTTC. It translates to CATSDVTASGRYNEQFF.